The 10 T cell receptor beta chains below all came from one sample that was sequenced in a study of neoadjuvant nivolumab and ipilimumab in lung cancer. The assay was immunoSEQ multiplex PCR, and TCRdb's table has in-frame clones only and misses some. The sample has 15,000 to 20,000 clones; about 89% are singletons. Specimen: peripheral blood, collected before neoadjuvant nivolumab, alone or with ipilimumab. Receptors were obtained from an adult with non-small cell lung cancer.

As DNA, the CDR3 is TGTGCCAGCTCACCTTTGACTAGCGGGAGCTCCTACAATGAGCAGTTCTTC. It specifies CASSPLTSGSSYNEQFF. The genes are TRBV18 and TRBJ2-1, with 12 positions matching TRBD2. Trimming removed 3 bases from V and 0 bases from J; junction bases left unmatched: 3. The germline CDR1 and CDR2 sequences are KGHSH and LQKENI. This CDR3 region has 17 residues.

The chain combines TRBV5-4 with TRBJ2-3, with a tentative D call TRBD1 (8 bases). Germline lookup yields CDR1 SGHNT and CDR2 YYREEE (reference sequence). This CDR3 is 15 amino acids long. V gave up 3 bases and J gave up 4 bases, with 15 bases separating them. CDR3 coding DNA: TGTGCCAGCAGCTCTCATACAGGGGGGGCAGATACGCAGTATTTT. This translates into CASSSHTGGADTQYF.

The rearrangement links TRBV12-5 to TRBJ2-1; 12 nucleotides line up with TRBD2. Germline V CDR1 and CDR2: LGHNT, FRNRAP. V lost 5 bases to trimming and J lost 12 bases; unmatched junction nucleotides: 32. The CDR3 sequence is 22 residues long. The CDR3 coding sequence is TGTGCTAGTGGTCTCGGGGGCAATGGGCTAGCGGGAGGGCCCCTTAAAGAGCGTGTGCAGTTCTTC. It codes for CASGLGGNGLAGGPLKERVQFF.

The chain is built from TRBV7-3 and TRBJ1-2; 8 nucleotides agree with TRBD1. Germline-derived CDR1 and CDR2 are SGHTA and FQGTGA. The CDR3 runs to 14 residues. With 5 bases clipped from V and 6 bases from J, the junction kept 8 bases outside the gene matches. DNA of the CDR3: TGTGCCAGCAGCCCGAGACAGGGGCTAGATGGCTACACCTTC. Translating it yields CASSPRQGLDGYTF. The whole variable domain, remainder taken from reference TRBV7-3 and TRBJ1-2, is GAGVSQTPSNKVTEKGKYVELRCDPISGHTALYWYRQSLGQGPEFLIYFQGTGAADDSGLPNDRFFAVRPEGSVSTLKIQRTERGDSAVYLCASSPRQGLDGYTFGSGTRLTVV.

This chain joins TRBV19 and TRBJ2-7; the D gene is possibly TRBD2 (5 bases). Trimming removed 0 bases from V and 6 bases from J, with 9 bases in between. CDR3 length: 13 residues. Germline V gives CDR1 LNHDA, CDR2 SQIVND (reference sequence). The CDR3 is CASSIELRGEQYF. In DNA form, the CDR3 reads TGTGCCAGTAGTATAGAACTACGGGGCGAGCAGTACTTC. Combining the CDR3 with reference TRBV19 and TRBJ2-7 gives the whole variable domain DGGITQSPKYLFRKEGQNVTLSCEQNLNHDAMYWYRQDPGQGLRLIYYSQIVNDFQKGDIAEGYSVSREKKESFPLTVTSAQKNPTAFYLCASSIELRGEQYFGPGTRLTVT.

The CDR3 spells CASSLNRGDTEAFF. Written as DNA, the CDR3 is TGTGCCAGCAGCTTAAACCGGGGGGACACTGAAGCTTTCTTT. The V gene is TRBV7-2, the J gene TRBJ1-1, with a weak D call TRBD1 (5 bases). Germline CDR1 SGHTA, CDR2 FQGNSA. CDR3 length equals 14 residues. With 2 bases removed from V and 3 bases from J, the gap between germline ends came to 10 bases.

The chain has TRBV7-2 and TRBJ2-7; 7 bases line up with TRBD2. The CDR3 is 14 amino acids. CDR1 is SGHTA, CDR2 FQGNSA, per germline. The V and J ends lost 6 bases and 2 bases, in that order; junction bases with no gene match: 7. CDR3 in DNA: TGTGCCAGCAGTTGGAGAGGGACTACCTACGAGCAGTACTTC. Protein: CASSWRGTTYEQYF.

This clone was seen once. The J gene is TRBJ2-7, the V gene TRBV14; D is unclear. The ends were cut back, 0 bases at V and 2 bases at J, with 8 bases in the middle. Germline V CDR1 and CDR2: SGHDN, FVKESK. This CDR3 is 14 amino acids long. The CDR3 coding sequence is TGTGCCAGCAGCCAAGATCGGGTCACCTACGAGCAGTACTTC. Encoded protein: CASSQDRVTYEQYF. Combining the CDR3 with reference TRBV14 and TRBJ2-7 gives the whole variable domain EAGVTQFPSHSVIEKGQTVTLRCDPISGHDNLYWYRRVMGKEIKFLLHFVKESKQDESGMPNNRFLAERTGGTYSTLKVQPAELEDSGVYFCASSQDRVTYEQYFGPGTRLTVT.

The V and J genes are TRBV2 and TRBJ1-2; D might be TRBD1 (5 bases). Germline CDR1 and CDR2: SNHLY and FYNNEI. The CDR3 is made up of 17 amino acids. Trimming cost V 0 bases and J 4 bases, with 18 bases left between them. CDR3 coding DNA: TGTGCCAGCAGTGAAGCGCTTCGGGGGGAGACTACCTATGGCTACACCTTC. It codes for CASSEALRGETTYGYTF. The full variable domain, completed using reference TRBV2 and TRBJ1-2, is EPEVTQTPSHQVTQMGQEVILRCVPISNHLYFYWYRQILGQKVEFLVSFYNNEISEKSEIFDDQFSVERPDGSNFTLKIRSTKLEDSAMYFCASSEALRGETTYGYTFGSGTRLTVV.

The chain is built from TRBV18 and TRBJ2-3; D ambiguous. This CDR3 contains 14 residues. Germline V gives CDR1 KGHSH, CDR2 LQKENI. With 2 bases removed from V and 5 bases from J, the gap between germline ends came to 11 bases. The CDR3 DNA follows: TGTGCCAGCTCACCATTTGGACCAGAAGATACGCAGTATTTT. Its protein product is CASSPFGPEDTQYF. Filled out from reference TRBV18 and TRBJ2-3, the complete variable domain reads NAGVMQNPRHLVRRRGQEARLRCSPMKGHSHVYWYRQLPEEGLKFMVYLQKENIIDESGMPKERFSAEFPKEGPSILRIQQVVRGDSAAYFCASSPFGPEDTQYFGPGTRLTVL.